This T cell receptor beta chain was sequenced for a study of blood T cell repertoires in COVID-19. About the research overall: Spain, Italy and the United States supplied samples that represented acute and convalescent COVID-19. T cells, B-cell-depleted T cells, or PBMCs supplied cDNA or gDNA.

Cohort placement rested on clinical history that participants reported themselves. Authors' processing steps: How many nucleated cells were present was estimated from reference gene primer amplification. TCRdb keeps only in-frame clones here, not all; method: immunoSEQ multiplex PCR. The DNA was the basis for D and trimming; V, J and clone size are from that table. Among 50,000 to 65,000 clones listed, around two thirds were seen once. V dropped 2 bases and J dropped 1 base, with 9 bases sitting between them. The CDR3 is 14 amino acids. The V gene's germline CDR1 is SGHRS and CDR2 YFSETQ. V usage is TRBV5-1 and J usage is TRBJ1-1; a weak D match, TRBD1 (5 bases). The sequence was collected from a woman aged 55-70 years who had been exposed to COVID-19. The sequenced material came from PBMCs or T cells enriched from blood (not recorded which). The CDR3 coding sequence is TGCGCCAGCAGCTTCGACAGCCCGAACACTGAAGCTTTCTTT. Translation: CASSFDSPNTEAFF.